This TCR beta chain was found in a study of cytomegalovirus exposure and HLA in healthy donors. Study-wide results and caveats: Later analysis identified around 15,000 TCR beta sequences associated with HLA alleles, using a false discovery rate threshold of 0.05. An apparent linkage of common viral pathogens to several of the most significant clusters emerged in a later analysis. Presence/absence analyses treated sequencing depth as roughly uniform across donors.

It was with 60 Vbeta and 13 Jbeta primers that the PCR ran. The method was immunoSEQ multiplex PCR; TCRdb's version includes in-frame clones alone and lacks a portion of them. This sample has 160,000 or so clones, with almost 80% found just once. In the case of this clone: Antigen: not known.

Germline V CDR1 and CDR2: LNHDA, SQIVND (reference sequence). The ends were cut back, 6 bases at V and 8 bases at J, with 14 bases in the middle. The CDR3 consists of 13 residues. The sample consisted of PBMCs. The gene calls are TRBV19 and TRBJ2-4; TRBD1 is a possible D gene (6 bases). The sequence derives from a man aged 35 to 55 in good health and CMV-seropositive. The CDR3 sequence is CASSNQGTDIQYF. The CDR3 DNA is TGTGCCAGTAGCAATCAGGGGACCGACATTCAGTACTTC.